This T cell receptor (beta chain) was sequenced for a study of blood T cell repertoires in COVID-19. At the level of the study: From the United States, Italy and Spain came samples of acute and convalescent COVID-19. T cells, B-cell-depleted T cells, or PBMCs provided the cDNA or gDNA that served as material.

Per the original methods: Reference gene primer amplification yielded estimated nucleated cell counts. The protocol was immunoSEQ multiplex PCR, while the TCRdb copy is restricted to in-frame clones and leaves out a portion. That table furnishes V, J and clone size, whereas the DNA furnished D and trimming. The sample has approximately 490,000 clones, around nine tenths seen once. Recruits, aged roughly 18 to 89 years, lived in roughly 22 US areas. Sequenced: PBMCs or T cells enriched from blood (not recorded which). The receptor's source is an older woman who had recovered from COVID-19.

The CDR3 nucleotides are TGTGCCAGCAGTTACGGACAAAGCTACGAGCAGTACGTC. It translates to CASSYGQSYEQYV. The chain couples TRBV2 to TRBJ2-7; TRBD1 is a possible D gene (5 bases). Germline CDR1 reads SNHLY; CDR2 reads FYNNEI. CDR3 length: 13 residues. Trimming pared 5 bases from V and 3 bases from J, leaving 11 bases between.